Included here is one TCR beta chain sequence, with context. As yet, its antigen is unknown. These data belong to a study of cytomegalovirus exposure and HLA in healthy donors. Overall study results and limits: By HLA locus, TCR association rates varied in a later analysis, with DRB1 showing the most and HLA-C the fewest. In a later analysis, compared with equally common non-associated chains, HLA-associated beta chains were more expanded. Cytomegalovirus association was listed for 170 or so TCR beta chains.

The PCR ran on 60 Vbeta and 13 Jbeta primers. Profiled with immunoSEQ multiplex PCR; TCRdb holds only in-frame clones, not every one. Among about 98,000 clones listed, about 81% were seen once. The sample comprised PBMCs. This clonotype originated in a man aged 35-49 years in good health and CMV-seronegative.

CDR3 in amino acids: CASSAGHGRTEAFF. DNA for the CDR3: TGTGCCAGCAGCGCCGGACACGGCCGGACTGAAGCTTTCTTT. V is TRBV5-6 and J is TRBJ1-1; D might be TRBD1 (5 bases). The germline V and J ends were trimmed by 4 bases and 5 bases, with 15 bases remaining between them. Germline V lookup: CDR1 SGHDT, CDR2 YYEEEE. The CDR3 runs 14 residues.